This T cell receptor (beta chain) came from a study of esophageal squamous cell carcinoma under preoperative chemotherapy. Inclusive of both ends, the CDR3 amounts to 16 amino acids. Germline CDR1 and CDR2: MNHGY and SAAAGT. TCRdb ran MiXCR on the PCR reads and lists one entry per CDR3 protein. The sample carries about 32,000 distinct CDR3 sequences, 50% to 60% recorded once. In regard to this clonotype: The DNA is left out, because the CDR3 cannot be placed on it with certainty; the CDR3 is given as TCRdb lists it.

The time point here: after preoperative PTX-NDP chemotherapy. The chain combines TRBV6-8 with TRBJ2-4; the DNA was not used to check the table's D call, TRBD1. This material was collected from a patient given preoperative chemotherapy. The source of this sequence is a human donor with esophageal squamous cell carcinoma. The donor label of this sample is uncertain. The CDR3 here is CASSEWGMGATNTQYF.